This T cell receptor (beta chain) emerged from a study of cytomegalovirus exposure and HLA in healthy donors. Findings and caveats of the study: In an earlier analysis, most TCR beta V segments were productive about 87% or about 30% of the time.

This clone was found a few times. Antigen specificity is unknown. PCR involved 60 Vbeta and 13 Jbeta primers. Only in-frame clones appear in the TCRdb table, and some are missing; sequencing was by immunoSEQ multiplex PCR. Here the sample spans fewer than 150,000 clones, 65% to 80% being singletons. Donors consisted of healthy bone marrow donors. Unrecorded immune exposure was likely among donors, who were nominally healthy when sampled. This receptor was taken from a man aged 35 to 55 in good health and CMV-seronegative. The sequenced sample was PBMCs.

The CDR3 sequence is CASSLGGSAETQYF. CDR3 DNA: TGTGCCAGCAGCTTAGGTGGGAGTGCTGAGACCCAGTACTTC. The chain joins TRBV7-9 to TRBJ2-5, with TRBD2 as a possible D gene (5 bases). Germline loops: CDR1 SEHNR, CDR2 FQNEAQ (reference sequence). The V gene lost 1 base and the J gene lost 5 bases, with 11 bases spanning the gap. This CDR3 is built from 14 residues. The variable domain in full, with the rest retrieved from reference TRBV7-9 and TRBJ2-5, is DTGVSQNPRHKITKRGQNVTFRCDPISEHNRLYWYRQTLGQGPEFLTYFQNEAQLEKSRLLSDRFSAERPKGSFSTLEIQRTEQGDSAMYLCASSLGGSAETQYFGPGTRLLVL.